This entry describes one TCR beta chain. The data were obtained in a study of blood T cell repertoires in COVID-19. In the study overall: The origin of the acute and convalescent COVID-19 samples was the United States, Italy and Spain. PBMCs, B-cell-depleted T cells, or T cells were the source of the cDNA or gDNA that made up the material.

In the original processing: Amplified reference gene primers provided the basis for estimating nucleated cell counts. The repertoire was sequenced with immunoSEQ multiplex PCR; TCRdb's copy has only in-frame clones and lacks some. From that table come the V and J calls and clone size; the DNA was used to work out D and trimming. The sample includes approximately 450,000 clones, around 89% of them seen just once. Germline V lookup: CDR1 SGHRS, CDR2 YFSETQ. V lost 3 bases and J lost 0; bases outside the gene matches: 11. The CDR3 totals 17 residues. The material sequenced was peripheral blood. The chain uses TRBV5-1 and TRBJ2-7; 8 nucleotides agree with TRBD2. The clonotype originates from a woman aged 25 to 39 with acute or convalescent COVID-19. CDR3 sequence (DNA): TGCGCCAGCAGCTGGGCCGAGCGGGGGCCGAGCTCCTACGAGCAGTACTTC. It encodes CASSWAERGPSSYEQYF. Looking up the rest from reference TRBV5-1 and TRBJ2-7 gives the full variable domain: KAGVTQTPRYLIKTRGQQVTLSCSPISGHRSVSWYQQTPGQGLQFLFEYFSETQRNKGNFPGRFSGRQFSNSRSEMNVSTLELGDSALYLCASSWAERGPSSYEQYFGPGTRLTVT.